The clone carrying this T cell receptor (beta chain) was detected a few times. The sample belongs to a study of T cells after yellow fever vaccination. The V and J ends lost 0 bases and 3 bases, in that order; junction bases with no gene match: 1. In germline, CDR1 is SGHRS, CDR2 YFSETQ. The CDR3 sequence is 14 residues long. Via MiXCR, TCRdb re-called the 5' RACE reads, giving one row per CDR3 protein. Among approximately 510,000 distinct CDR3 sequences listed, roughly 22% were seen once. The TCR sequence derives from a man in his late teens or twenties who received the YFV17D yellow fever vaccine. The rearrangement joins TRBV5-1 to TRBJ1-1; TRBD1 matches at 8 bases. The sequencing here drew on PBMCs, taken approximately 22 days after the first yellow fever vaccination. The CDR3 nucleotides read TGCGCCAGCAGCTTGGTACAGGGGGACACTGAAGCTTTCTTT. Amino acid sequence: CASSLVQGDTEAFF.